These 28 T cell receptor beta chains were sequenced from one sample in a study of T cell responses to AZD1222 COVID-19 vaccine. Using immunoSEQ multiplex PCR, the repertoire was profiled, and TCRdb retains in-frame clones only, with some absent. The sample records approximately 46,000 clones, roughly 89% being singletons. The material was peripheral blood, obtained 28 days after the second AZD1222 dose. The receptors come from an adult who received the AZD1222 COVID-19 vaccine.

The chain recombines TRBV19 with TRBJ2-1; D may be TRBD2 (5 bases). Trimming took off 7 bases at V and 5 bases at J, with 15 bases between the two ends. From germline, CDR1 is LNHDA and CDR2 SQIVND (reference sequence). The CDR3 covers 14 residues. DNA for the CDR3: TGTGCCAGTACCCGTTCAGGAGGTAACAATGAGCAGTTCTTC. It encodes CASTRSGGNNEQFF.

The V gene is TRBV3-1 (or the pseudogene TRBV3-2), the J gene TRBJ1-6; D is unclear. Germline-derived CDR1 and CDR2 are LGHDT and YNNKEL (reference sequence). V was cut by 0 bases and J by 7 bases, with 10 bases left in between. The CDR3 is 15 residues long. CDR3 protein: CASSQDLGWNSPLHF. The CDR3 nucleotides are TGTGCCAGCAGCCAAGATTTGGGTTGGAATTCACCCCTCCACTTT.

The chain uses TRBV11-2 and TRBJ2-7; tentatively, D is TRBD2 (6 bases). Trimming shortened V by 7 bases and J by 7 bases, and 17 bases separated the two germline ends. The CDR3 totals 13 residues. The V gene's germline CDR1 is SGHAT and CDR2 FQNNGV. This CDR3 reads CASKRAFSKEQYF. As DNA, the CDR3 is TGTGCCAGCAAGCGGGCATTCTCGAAGGAGCAGTACTTC. Together with reference TRBV11-2 and TRBJ2-7, the CDR3 gives the full variable domain: EAGVAQSPRYKIIEKRQSVAFWCNPISGHATLYWYQQILGQGPKLLIQFQNNGVVDDSQLPKDRFSAERLKGVDSTLKIQPAKLEDSAVYLCASKRAFSKEQYFGPGTRLTVT.

This clone was seen just once. V usage is TRBV27 and J usage is TRBJ2-3, with 12 bases aligning to TRBD2. Germline V gene lookup returns CDR1 MNHEY and CDR2 SMNVEV (reference sequence). The CDR3 has 22 residues. With 2 bases clipped from V and 0 bases from J, the junction kept 18 bases outside the gene matches. The CDR3 coding sequence is TGTGCCAGCAGTTTACGAGTATTCGGGAGGGCTAGCGGGAGGGGTAGCACAGATACGCAGTATTTT. As protein: CASSLRVFGRASGRGSTDTQYF.

This chain links TRBV6-5 with TRBJ1-2; TRBD1 matches 8 bases. Germline CDR1 MNHEY, CDR2 SVGAGI. Trimming took 7 bases from V and 4 from J; bases not matched to a gene: 8. The CDR3 contains 14 residues. Written as DNA, the CDR3 is TGTGCCAGCAAGGGACAGGCGGGTTCCTATGGCTACACCTTC. Protein: CASKGQAGSYGYTF.

This chain joins TRBV7-8 and TRBJ2-2; perhaps TRBD1 as D (5 bases). The CDR3 runs to 15 residues. Trimming took off 5 bases at V and 0 bases at J, with 10 bases between the two ends. Germline V gene data show CDR1 as SGHVS and CDR2 as FQNEAQ. The CDR3 DNA is TGTGCCAGCAGCCCATCACAGGCGAACACCGGGGAGCTGTTTTTT. It translates to CASSPSQANTGELFF.

This chain links TRBV4-3 with TRBJ1-2; D is unclear. Germline-derived CDR1 and CDR2 are LGHNA and YSLEER. The V end was cut by 0 bases, the J end by 4 bases, with 12 bases between. The CDR3 contains 15 residues. CDR3: CASSQDRTGSYGYTF. CDR3 sequence (DNA): TGCGCCAGCAGCCAAGATCGGACCGGATCCTATGGCTACACCTTC.

This clone was seen more than once but under ten times. The chain recombines TRBV28 with TRBJ1-2; TRBD1 is a possible D gene (5 bases). V was pared by 3 bases and J by 4 bases, with 9 bases between. Germline values: CDR1 MDHEN, CDR2 SYDVKM. This CDR3 contains 13 residues. The CDR3 DNA reads as TGTGCCAGCAGTTTGAGGGGCCTCTATGGCTACACCTTC. As protein: CASSLRGLYGYTF.

This CDR3 is CATSRRSGLSYEQYF. CDR3 nucleotides: TGTGCCACCAGTCGGCGAAGCGGCTTATCCTACGAGCAGTACTTC. The chain is built from TRBV15 and TRBJ2-7, with D possibly TRBD2 on 5 matching bases. CDR1 is LNHNV and CDR2 is YYDKDF in the germline V gene (reference sequence). V was clipped by 6 bases and J by 1 base, with 16 bases between them. The CDR3 totals 15 residues. Together with reference TRBV15 and TRBJ2-7, the CDR3 gives the full variable domain: DAMVIQNPRYQVTQFGKPVTLSCSQTLNHNVMYWYQQKSSQAPKLLFHYYDKDFNNEADTPDNFQSRRPNTSFCFLDIRSPGLGDTAMYLCATSRRSGLSYEQYFGPGTRLTVT.

The V call is TRBV30, the J call TRBJ2-2, with a possible D match to TRBD1 (7 bases). Looked up from germline, CDR1 is GTSNPN and CDR2 is SVGIG (reference sequence). The CDR3 contains 15 residues. The ends were cut back, 7 bases at V and 4 bases at J, with 19 bases in the middle. The DNA of the CDR3 is TGTGCCTCCTCCAAACAGGGGAGGCGCACCGGGGAGCTGTTTTTT. Its translation is CASSKQGRRTGELFF.

The chain uses TRBV27 and TRBJ1-2, with a weak D call TRBD1 (6 bases). The length of the CDR3 is 14 residues. Deletions cut 3 bases from V and 2 bases from J, with 10 bases between. Per the germline V gene, CDR1 is MNHEY and CDR2 is SMNVEV (reference sequence). DNA for the CDR3: TGTGCCAGCAGTTTCGGGACACAAAACTATGGCTACACCTTC. Protein sequence: CASSFGTQNYGYTF.

The chain combines TRBV7-2 with TRBJ2-7; D might be TRBD1 (6 bases). The V and J ends lost 5 bases and 2 bases respectively, with 10 bases between them. Germline CDR1 and CDR2: SGHTA and FQGNSA. The CDR3 has 13 amino acids. The CDR3 loop reads CASSTRTAYEQYF. The CDR3 DNA is TGTGCCAGCAGCACAAGGACAGCCTACGAGCAGTACTTC.

The V call is TRBV5-3, the J call TRBJ2-1, with 12 bases matching TRBD2. TRBV5-3 counts as an open reading frame of uncertain function. This CDR3 has 15 residues. The junction had 2 bases not matched to a gene; V was cut back by 2 bases and J by 5 bases. CDR3 region: CARSFLAGGDNEQFF. In nucleotides, the CDR3 is TGTGCCAGAAGCTTCCTAGCGGGAGGGGACAATGAGCAGTTCTTC.

The DNA for the CDR3 is TGTGCCAGCAGCCAAGTGACGGCAGATACGCAGTATTTT. Encoded protein: CASSQVTADTQYF. This chain connects TRBV3-1 (or the pseudogene TRBV3-2) to TRBJ2-3, with D uncertain. Germline CDR1 and CDR2: LGHDT and YNNKEL (reference sequence). The CDR3 runs to 13 residues. Between the trimmed V and J ends, which lost 1 base and 4 bases, there was a span of 6 bases.

The chain is built from TRBV30 and TRBJ2-2, with 7 nucleotides matching TRBD2. The germline CDR1 and CDR2 sequences are GTSNPN and SVGIG (reference sequence). Trimming cost V 1 base and J 5 bases; bases outside gene matches: 7. The CDR3 spans 15 residues. Written as DNA, the CDR3 is TGTGCCTGGAGTGCAAATGCGGGAGCGACCGGGGAGCTGTTTTTT. Amino acids: CAWSANAGATGELFF.

The gene calls are TRBV7-9 and TRBJ2-5; a possible D gene is TRBD2 (6 bases). In germline, CDR1 is SEHNR, CDR2 FQNEAQ (reference sequence). V was clipped by 2 bases and J by 1 base, with 23 bases between them. This CDR3 contains 19 residues. The CDR3 nucleotides are TGTGCCAGCAGCTTATGGAGGGCGACGGGAGTGACTACCCAAGAGACCCAGTACTTC. Protein: CASSLWRATGVTTQETQYF.

The V call is TRBV19, the J call TRBJ1-3, with D hard to call. Trimming left V 2 bases short and J 0 bases short, with 11 bases between. Germline loops: CDR1 LNHDA, CDR2 SQIVND (reference sequence). This CDR3 contains 16 residues. CDR3 amino acids: CASSISPGTSGNTIYF. The CDR3 coding sequence is TGTGCCAGTAGTATATCTCCAGGCACCTCTGGAAACACCATATATTTT.

The chain uses TRBV4-2 and TRBJ2-7; TRBD2 agrees at 10 bases. The CDR3 covers 17 residues. The J segment lost 7 bases and the V segment lost 0 bases, leaving 12 bases of the junction unmatched. Germline CDR1 and CDR2: LGHNA and YNFKEQ. The CDR3, as DNA: TGTGCCAGCAGCCAAGATCTGGGGCTAGCGGGAGAGGGGGAGCAGTACTTC. This gives the protein CASSQDLGLAGEGEQYF.

The genes are TRBV11-2 and TRBJ2-7, with D perhaps matching TRBD2 (6 bases). Per germline, CDR1 SGHAT and CDR2 FQNNGV. CDR3 length: 14 residues. V lost 5 bases and J 6 bases, leaving 17 bases between the germline ends. CDR3 in DNA: TGTGCCAGCAGCCCCCTGTCGAGAGCGGGCGAGCAGTACTTC. Translated, it gives CASSPLSRAGEQYF.

The chain links TRBV11-2 to TRBJ2-7, with a weak D call TRBD2 (5 bases). The V gene lost 3 bases and the J gene lost 5 bases, with 14 bases spanning the gap. CDR3 length: 14 residues. Germline V CDR1 and CDR2: SGHAT, FQNNGV. The CDR3 nucleotides read TGTGCCAGCAGCTTCTTTAGCGTGTATGACGAGCAGTACTTC. It specifies CASSFFSVYDEQYF.

This chain uses TRBV28 with TRBJ1-1; D remains ambiguous. The CDR3 consists of 15 residues. V was trimmed by 0 bases and J by 3 bases, leaving 11 bases between them. CDR1 and CDR2 (germline): MDHEN, SYDVKM. For the CDR3, the DNA is TGTGCCAGCAGTTTATGGGGGTCGAGGGACACTGAAGCTTTCTTT. Protein product: CASSLWGSRDTEAFF.

V usage is TRBV6-5 and J usage is TRBJ2-3; TRBD1 agrees at 8 bases. The germline V gene encodes CDR1 MNHEY and CDR2 SVGAGI. J lost 2 bases, V lost 6 bases, and 7 bases had no gene match. There are 15 residues in the CDR3. The CDR3 spells CASRQHRGVTDTQYF. For the CDR3, the DNA is TGTGCCAGCAGGCAACACAGGGGGGTCACAGATACGCAGTATTTT.

The genes are TRBV29-1 and TRBJ2-7; TRBD2 aligns across 7 bases. The J segment lost 0 bases and the V segment lost 8 bases, leaving 4 bases of the junction unmatched. The CDR3 sequence is 12 residues long. CDR1 SQVTM and CDR2 ANQGSEA come from the germline V gene. CDR3 amino acids: CSFGGSSYEQYF. CDR3 nucleotide sequence: TGCAGCTTCGGGGGGAGCTCCTACGAGCAGTACTTC.

This clone was found a few times. J is TRBJ1-1 and V is TRBV3-1 (or the pseudogene TRBV3-2); TRBD1 is a possible D gene (5 bases). Germline V gene sequence: CDR1 LGHDT, CDR2 YNNKEL (reference sequence). V was trimmed by 1 base and J by 6 bases, leaving 9 bases between them. This CDR3 spans 13 amino acids. The CDR3 spells CASSQGGGPEAFF. In nucleotides, the CDR3 is TGTGCCAGCAGCCAAGGCGGGGGTCCTGAAGCTTTCTTT.

The gene calls are TRBV5-1 and TRBJ2-3, with TRBD1 as a possible D gene (6 bases). The germline V and J ends were trimmed by 3 bases and 2 bases, with 13 bases remaining between them. Per the germline V gene, CDR1 is SGHRS and CDR2 is YFSETQ. CDR3 length: 15 amino acids. The CDR3 here is CASSSDSHLTDTQYF. CDR3 in DNA: TGCGCCAGCAGCTCGGACAGCCATCTCACAGATACGCAGTATTTT.

This chain joins TRBV11-2 and TRBJ2-7; 10 nucleotides align to TRBD1. This CDR3 comprises 15 residues. In germline, CDR1 is SGHAT, CDR2 FQNNGV. V was pared by 5 bases and J by 4 bases, with 8 bases of the junction left unmatched. The CDR3 DNA sequence: TGTGCCAGCAGCCCTCGTGAGGGACAGGGGTACGAGCAGTACTTC. Translating gives CASSPREGQGYEQYF.

The genes are TRBV29-1 and TRBJ1-1, with D possibly TRBD1 on 5 matching bases. Deletions cut 2 bases from V and 4 bases from J, with 8 bases between. The germline V gene encodes CDR1 SQVTM and CDR2 ANQGSEA. This CDR3 is 12 amino acids long. The CDR3 is CSVEQGVTEAFF. CDR3 sequence (DNA): TGCAGCGTTGAACAGGGTGTCACTGAAGCTTTCTTT.

The CDR3 nucleotides are TGTGCCAGCAGTTTATCGCTCGAAGATTGGCGGGTTCGCTACGAGCAGTACTTC. It encodes CASSLSLEDWRVRYEQYF. The chain employs TRBV27 and TRBJ2-7, with a weak D call TRBD2 (5 bases). Germline values: CDR1 MNHEY, CDR2 SMNVEV (reference sequence). The length of the CDR3 is 18 residues. The V and J ends lost 0 bases and 3 bases respectively, with 21 bases between them.